This T cell receptor (beta chain) emerged from a study of shared clonotypes between healthy human individuals. Study observations and caveats: In general, naive subsets displayed greater estimated richness than memory subsets did. It was only blood that was sampled, and tissue repertoires likely differ. A small donor pool kept down the genetic and exposure-history diversity that was represented.

As to this clone: The antigen is unknown.

Trimming pared 3 bases from V and 5 bases from J, leaving 5 bases between. Looked up from germline, CDR1 is LNHDA and CDR2 is SQIVND (reference sequence). The CDR3 sequence is 12 residues long. Sequencing used immunoSEQ multiplex PCR; TCRdb keeps in-frame clones, though not all of them. Here the sample spans 2 million to 2.5 million clones, 90% to 96% being singletons. The rearrangement links TRBV19 to TRBJ2-1, with unresolved D. This sequence was found in a man aged 18 to 30 in good health. The sequenced sample was naive CD4+ T cells sorted from blood. Subset of the sample: CD45RA+ positively selected. The CDR3 loop reads CASSMMNNEQFF. The CDR3 nucleotides are TGTGCCAGTAGTATGATGAACAATGAGCAGTTCTTC. Full variable domain (rest looked up from reference TRBV19 and TRBJ2-1): DGGITQSPKYLFRKEGQNVTLSCEQNLNHDAMYWYRQDPGQGLRLIYYSQIVNDFQKGDIAEGYSVSREKKESFPLTVTSAQKNPTAFYLCASSMMNNEQFFGPGTRLTVL.